A single sample is the source of the 27 T cell receptor beta chains below, sequenced in a study of blood T cell repertoires in COVID-19. TCRdb keeps only in-frame clones here, not all; method: immunoSEQ multiplex PCR. The sample carries roughly 70,000 clones, about four fifths recorded once. Sample: peripheral blood. The receptors derive from a human donor in a cohort sampled during active COVID-19.

The chain employs TRBV6-5 and TRBJ2-7, with 7 bases lining up with TRBD1. The CDR3 consists of 12 residues. Trimming took 8 bases from V and 4 from J; bases not matched to a gene: 5. From germline, CDR1 is MNHEY and CDR2 SVGAGI. The CDR3 DNA reads as TGTGCCAGCGGTCAGGGGGATTACGAGCAGTACTTC. Translating it yields CASGQGDYEQYF.

The DNA of the CDR3 is TGTGCCAGCAGTATTTCTCTCCCTCTAGCGGGGAATCTCTCCTACGAGCAGTACTTC. It specifies CASSISLPLAGNLSYEQYF. The genes are TRBV21-1 and TRBJ2-7; the table gives TRBD2 as D, unverified against the DNA. TRBV21-1 is termed a pseudogene. The CDR3 covers 19 residues.

This chain uses TRBV9 with TRBJ2-7, with D possibly being TRBD1 (5 bases). Trimming cost V 4 bases and J 9 bases, with 11 bases left between them. Germline assignment: CDR1 SGDLS and CDR2 YYNGEE. CDR3 length: 11 residues. CDR3 loop: CASSPPTGQYF. The CDR3 DNA reads TGTGCCAGCAGCCCCCCCACAGGGCAGTACTTC.

The chain's CDR3 is CASSLRTSGSSEQYF. CDR3 coding DNA: TGTGCCAGCAGCTTAAGGACTAGCGGGAGTAGTGAGCAGTACTTC. The chain uses TRBV11-2 and TRBJ2-7; TRBD2 matches 13 bases. The germline gives CDR1 SGHAT, CDR2 FQNNGV. The CDR3 contains 15 residues. V shed 2 bases and J 7 bases; nucleotides not matched to a gene: 5.

The chain is built from TRBV7-2 and TRBJ2-7; 11 positions agree with TRBD1. Unmatched junction bases numbered 6, after V lost 3 bases and J lost 5 bases. Germline CDR1 and CDR2: SGHTA and FQGNSA. This CDR3 is 15 amino acids long. Written as DNA, the CDR3 is TGTGCCAGCAGCTTTCGGACAGGGGGCAGGAACGAGCAGTACTTC. Residues: CASSFRTGGRNEQYF.

The chain employs TRBV9 and TRBJ2-1; TRBD2 aligns across 7 bases. Germline CDR1 reads SGDLS; CDR2 reads YYNGEE. The V segment lost 3 bases and the J segment 1 base; nucleotides outside the gene matches: 7. This CDR3 region has 16 residues. CDR3 in DNA: TGTGCCAGCAGCGACCCTAGCGGAAGTTCCTACAATGAGCAGTTCTTC. The encoded protein is CASSDPSGSSYNEQFF. Full variable domain (rest looked up from reference TRBV9 and TRBJ2-1): DSGVTQTPKHLITATGQRVTLRCSPRSGDLSVYWYQQSLDQGLQFLIQYYNGEERAKGNILERFSAQQFPDLHSELNLSSLELGDSALYFCASSDPSGSSYNEQFFGPGTRLTVL.

This rearrangement joins TRBV18 to TRBJ2-7; D may be TRBD1 (5 bases). This CDR3 is 17 amino acids long. Trimming shortened V by 1 base and J by 2 bases, and 18 bases separated the two germline ends. Germline CDR1 KGHSH, CDR2 LQKENI. The CDR3 sequence is CASSPLRQGEPAYEQYF. The CDR3 DNA sequence: TGTGCCAGCTCACCACTCAGGCAAGGGGAACCTGCCTACGAGCAGTACTTC.

V is TRBV18 and J is TRBJ2-7, with TRBD1 matching over 11 bases. The CDR3 runs 13 residues. Trimming at V came to 5 bases and at J to 7 bases, leaving 4 bases not matched to a gene. Germline V CDR1 and CDR2: KGHSH, LQKENI. The DNA for the CDR3 is TGTGCCAGCTCAGCCCGGGACAGGGGGGAGCAGTACTTC. Its translation: CASSARDRGEQYF.

The rearrangement joins TRBV10-3 to TRBJ2-1, with 10 bases fitting TRBD1. Germline CDR1 is ENHRY and CDR2 is SYGVKD. CDR3 length equals 16 residues. Trimming took 6 bases from V and 10 from J; bases not matched to a gene: 15. DNA for the CDR3: TGTGCCATCAGCCTTTTCCGGGACAGGGGATTCGGGGAGCAGTTCTTC. Protein sequence: CAISLFRDRGFGEQFF.

The genes are TRBV28 and TRBJ2-1; 7 bases fit TRBD1. V lost 8 bases and J lost 4; bases outside the gene matches: 8. There are 14 residues in the CDR3. Germline CDR1 is MDHEN and CDR2 is SYDVKM. The CDR3 sequence: CASRRAGGYNEQFF. CDR3 coding DNA: TGTGCCAGCCGCCGGGCAGGGGGTTACAATGAGCAGTTCTTC.

V and J are TRBV7-8 and TRBJ2-7, with 7 bases aligning to TRBD1. Per germline, CDR1 SGHVS and CDR2 FQNEAQ. V shed 4 bases and J 3 bases; nucleotides not matched to a gene: 9. The CDR3 loop spans 15 amino acids. This chain's CDR3 is CASSSRQGRNYEQYF. CDR3 nucleotide sequence: TGTGCCAGCAGCTCAAGACAGGGAAGAAACTACGAGCAGTACTTC.

This chain uses TRBV2 with TRBJ1-4; no definite D call. Trimming shortened V by 7 bases and J by 2 bases, and 11 bases separated the two germline ends. This CDR3 region has 14 residues. Germline loops: CDR1 SNHLY, CDR2 FYNNEI. CDR3 bases: TGTGCCAGCAAGGCAGGTCTGACTAATGAAAAACTGTTTTTT. Its protein is CASKAGLTNEKLFF. The variable domain in full, completed from reference TRBV2 and TRBJ1-4, reads EPEVTQTPSHQVTQMGQEVILRCVPISNHLYFYWYRQILGQKVEFLVSFYNNEISEKSEIFDDQFSVERPDGSNFTLKIRSTKLEDSAMYFCASKAGLTNEKLFFGSGTQLSVL.

The V and J genes are TRBV10-3 and TRBJ2-7, with a weak D call TRBD2 (5 bases). Per the germline V gene, CDR1 is ENHRY and CDR2 is SYGVKD. This CDR3 is built from 12 residues. Between the trimmed V and J ends, which lost 11 bases and 3 bases, there was a span of 14 bases. CDR3: CAASGRGYEQYF. The CDR3 bases are TGTGCCGCCTCCGGACGGGGCTACGAGCAGTACTTC.

This clone was detected many times. V and J are TRBV5-4 and TRBJ1-2; 8 bases match TRBD1. Germline CDR1 SGHNT, CDR2 YYREEE (reference sequence). Losses at the gene ends were 5 bases for V and 5 bases for J; bases not matched to a gene: 5. The CDR3 runs 13 residues. CDR3 in amino acids: CASRDRAGYGYTF. For the CDR3, the DNA is TGTGCCAGCAGGGACAGGGCAGGGTATGGCTACACCTTC.

The chain employs TRBV20-1 and TRBJ2-3, with TRBD2 matching over 12 bases. Germline V gene data show CDR1 as DFQATT and CDR2 as SNEGSKA (reference sequence). Trimming removed 3 bases from V and 4 bases from J; junction bases left unmatched: 8. The CDR3 runs to 16 residues. CDR3: CSASPGLAGRPDTQYF. CDR3 nucleotide sequence: TGCAGTGCTAGTCCAGGACTAGCGGGGCGCCCAGATACGCAGTATTTT.

The rearrangement uses TRBV27 and TRBJ2-5; 7 bases align to TRBD2. Trimming cost V 10 bases and J 5 bases; bases outside gene matches: 16. CDR1 MNHEY and CDR2 SMNVEV come from the germline V gene (reference sequence). The CDR3 sequence is 15 residues long. CDR3 loop: CATRPSAGVLETQYF. The DNA of the CDR3 is TGTGCCACCCGCCCCTCCGCGGGAGTCCTGGAGACCCAGTACTTC.

V gene TRBV27 combines with J gene TRBJ2-7; a possible D gene is TRBD1 (6 bases). Trimming took 2 bases from V and 3 from J, leaving 11 bases between them. Germline V gives CDR1 MNHEY, CDR2 SMNVEV (reference sequence). The CDR3 has 14 residues. The CDR3 DNA sequence: TGTGCCAGCAGTTTAGGGCAGGGGTTCTACGAGCAGTACTTC. It is translated as CASSLGQGFYEQYF.

This clone was seen only once. The gene calls are TRBV7-2 and TRBJ2-2; 9 nucleotides align to TRBD1. CDR1 and CDR2 (germline): SGHTA, FQGNSA. CDR3 length equals 19 residues. Trimming cost V 2 bases and J 7 bases; bases outside gene matches: 17. CDR3 sequence (DNA): TGTGCCAGCAGCTTATCTCCGGGGACAGGGTCTCCTAAGTTCGGGGAGCTGTTTTTT. This gives the protein CASSLSPGTGSPKFGELFF. The whole variable domain, remainder taken from reference TRBV7-2 and TRBJ2-2, is GAGVSQSPSNKVTEKGKDVELRCDPISGHTALYWYRQSLGQGLEFLIYFQGNSAPDKSGLPSDRFSAERTGGSVSTLTIQRTQQEDSAVYLCASSLSPGTGSPKFGELFFGEGSRLTVL.

The chain recombines TRBV7-3 with TRBJ2-6; TRBD2 agrees at 10 bases. The CDR3 loop spans 17 amino acids. Trimming at V came to 6 bases and at J to 2 bases, leaving 7 bases not matched to a gene. Germline CDR1 SGHTA, CDR2 FQGTGA. In nucleotides, the CDR3 is TGTGCCAGCAGTCCTACTAGCGGGATCCCTGGGGCCAACGTCCTGACTTTC. Protein product: CASSPTSGIPGANVLTF. Full variable domain (missing parts from reference TRBV7-3 and TRBJ2-6): GAGVSQTPSNKVTEKGKYVELRCDPISGHTALYWYRQSLGQGPEFLIYFQGTGAADDSGLPNDRFFAVRPEGSVSTLKIQRTERGDSAVYLCASSPTSGIPGANVLTFGAGSRLTVL.

This clone has just one count. V usage is TRBV10-2 and J usage is TRBJ2-7; 12 nucleotides match TRBD1. V dropped 1 base and J dropped 2; count of bases not matched to a gene: 3. Per the germline V gene, CDR1 is WSHSY and CDR2 is SAAADI. This CDR3 has 16 residues. Here the CDR3 reads CASSEWGQGAPYEQYF. The DNA of the CDR3 is TGCGCCAGCAGTGAGTGGGGACAGGGGGCCCCCTACGAGCAGTACTTC.

This rearrangement joins TRBV19 to TRBJ1-5, with TRBD1 as a possible D gene (6 bases). The CDR3 has 16 residues. Germline V gene data show CDR1 as LNHDA and CDR2 as SQIVND (reference sequence). The V end was cut by 5 bases, the J end by 5 bases, with 19 bases between. CDR3 sequence: CASSVSGGKVHQPQHF. DNA for the CDR3: TGTGCCAGTAGTGTATCGGGGGGCAAAGTGCATCAGCCCCAGCATTTT.

The sample holds one count of this clone. The gene calls are TRBV19 and TRBJ1-2; perhaps TRBD1 as D (5 bases). The CDR3 loop spans 18 amino acids. V was clipped by 5 bases and J by 6 bases, with 28 bases between them. In germline, CDR1 is LNHDA, CDR2 SQIVND (reference sequence). The CDR3 spells CASSPVPVGGDSTNGYTF. The CDR3 DNA reads as TGTGCCAGTAGTCCCGTTCCCGTCGGGGGGGATTCGACTAATGGCTACACCTTC.

This rearrangement joins TRBV4-1 to TRBJ2-7; 15 nucleotides agree with TRBD2. This CDR3 is 16 amino acids long. In germline, CDR1 is MGHRA, CDR2 YSYEKL. The V gene end was trimmed by 3 bases and the J gene end by 1 base; junction bases not matched to a gene: 1. CDR3 in amino acids: CASSQGLAGGSYEQYF. The CDR3 DNA follows: TGCGCCAGCAGCCAGGGACTAGCGGGAGGATCCTACGAGCAGTACTTC.

This clone was recorded a few times. The V call is TRBV27, the J call TRBJ2-1; 11 bases agree with TRBD2. Germline V lookup: CDR1 MNHEY, CDR2 SMNVEV (reference sequence). Losses at the gene ends were 2 bases for V and 4 bases for J; bases not matched to a gene: 13. The length of the CDR3 is 19 residues. CDR3 nucleotide sequence: TGTGCCAGCAGTTTAAGGGGGCACCCGGGACTAGCGGATTACAATGAGCAGTTCTTC. It yields the protein CASSLRGHPGLADYNEQFF.

The chain has TRBV4-3 and TRBJ2-1; TRBD2 matches 11 bases. Trimming removed 1 base from V and 6 bases from J; junction bases left unmatched: 5. Germline assignment: CDR1 LGHNA and CDR2 YSLEER. The CDR3 contains 16 residues. The chain's CDR3 is CASSQASGRLSNEQFF. DNA for the CDR3: TGCGCCAGCAGCCAAGCTAGCGGGAGGTTAAGCAATGAGCAGTTCTTC.

The gene calls are TRBV11-2 and TRBJ2-7, with 8 bases identical to TRBD2. The CDR3 sequence is 14 residues long. Germline loops: CDR1 SGHAT, CDR2 FQNNGV. V lost 5 bases, J lost 1 base, and 4 bases stayed unmatched. This chain's CDR3 is CASSAGLGSYEQYF. The CDR3 DNA is TGTGCCAGCAGCGCGGGACTAGGGTCCTACGAGCAGTACTTC.

This sequence joins TRBV18 and TRBJ1-2; TRBD1 aligns across 12 bases. The J segment lost 7 bases and the V segment lost 3 bases, leaving 0 bases of the junction unmatched. CDR1 KGHSH and CDR2 LQKENI come from the germline V gene. The CDR3 sequence is 13 residues long. In DNA, the CDR3 is TGTGCCAGCTCACCGGGACAGGGGGCTGGCTACACCTTC. Translated: CASSPGQGAGYTF.